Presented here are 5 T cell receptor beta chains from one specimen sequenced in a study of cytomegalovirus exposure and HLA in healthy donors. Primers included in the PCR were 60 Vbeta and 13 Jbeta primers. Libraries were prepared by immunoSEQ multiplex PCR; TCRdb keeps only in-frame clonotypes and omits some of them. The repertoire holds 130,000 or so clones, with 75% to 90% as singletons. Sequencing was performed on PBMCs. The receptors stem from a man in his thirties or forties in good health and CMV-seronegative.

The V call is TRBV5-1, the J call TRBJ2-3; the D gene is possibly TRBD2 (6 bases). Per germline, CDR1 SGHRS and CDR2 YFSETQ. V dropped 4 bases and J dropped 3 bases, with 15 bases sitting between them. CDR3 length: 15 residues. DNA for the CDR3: TGCGCCAGCAGCACCGACCCCGGGGGTACAGATACGCAGTATTTT. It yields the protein CASSTDPGGTDTQYF. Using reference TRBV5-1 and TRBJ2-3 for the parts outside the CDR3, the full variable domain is KAGVTQTPRYLIKTRGQQVTLSCSPISGHRSVSWYQQTPGQGLQFLFEYFSETQRNKGNFPGRFSGRQFSNSRSEMNVSTLELGDSALYLCASSTDPGGTDTQYFGPGTRLTVL.

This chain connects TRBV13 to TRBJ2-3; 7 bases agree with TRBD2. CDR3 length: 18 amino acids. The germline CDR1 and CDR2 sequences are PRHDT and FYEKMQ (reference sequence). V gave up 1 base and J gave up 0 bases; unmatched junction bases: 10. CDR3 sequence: CASSLASGALLSTDTQYF. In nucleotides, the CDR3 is TGTGCCAGCAGCTTAGCAAGCGGGGCGCTCCTTAGCACAGATACGCAGTATTTT.

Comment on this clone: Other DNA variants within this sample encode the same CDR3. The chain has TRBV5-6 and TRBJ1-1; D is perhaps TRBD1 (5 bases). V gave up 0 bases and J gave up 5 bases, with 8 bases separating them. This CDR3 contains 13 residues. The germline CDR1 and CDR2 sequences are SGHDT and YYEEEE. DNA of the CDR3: TGTGCCAGCAGCTTGGGTAGGGGTACTGAAGCTTTCTTT. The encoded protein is CASSLGRGTEAFF.

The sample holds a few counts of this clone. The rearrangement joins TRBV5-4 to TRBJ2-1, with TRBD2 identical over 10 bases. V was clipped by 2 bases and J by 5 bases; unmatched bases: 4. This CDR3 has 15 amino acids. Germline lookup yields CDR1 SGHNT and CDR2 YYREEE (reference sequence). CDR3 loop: CASSLAGGRDNEQFF. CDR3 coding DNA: TGTGCCAGCAGCTTAGCGGGGGGGCGTGACAATGAGCAGTTCTTC.

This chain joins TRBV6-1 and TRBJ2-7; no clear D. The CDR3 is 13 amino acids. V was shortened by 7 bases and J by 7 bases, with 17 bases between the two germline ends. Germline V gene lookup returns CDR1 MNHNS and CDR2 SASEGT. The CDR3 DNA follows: TGTGCCAGCACCTCACTTACCCCTAGGGAGCAGTACTTC. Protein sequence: CASTSLTPREQYF.